This entry is about one TCR beta chain. The entry originates in a study of OX40 agonist ivuxolimab in advanced cancers. Profiled with immunoSEQ multiplex PCR; TCRdb holds only in-frame clones, not every one. This table holds tens of thousands of clones, about 94% found once. V lost 1 base, J lost 2 bases, and 2 bases lay in between. Germline V lookup: CDR1 SGHVS, CDR2 FNYEAQ. CDR3 size: 12 residues. The rearrangement links TRBV7-6 to TRBJ1-2; D gene ambiguous. The clonotype comes from an adult with an advanced solid tumor such as melanoma, head and neck, liver or kidney cancer. The sequences come from CD4+ or CD8+ T cells sorted from blood, collected in a trial of the OX40 agonist ivuxolimab. The CDR3: CASSLGNYGYTF. The CDR3 bases are TGTGCCAGCAGCTTAGGGAACTATGGCTACACCTTC.